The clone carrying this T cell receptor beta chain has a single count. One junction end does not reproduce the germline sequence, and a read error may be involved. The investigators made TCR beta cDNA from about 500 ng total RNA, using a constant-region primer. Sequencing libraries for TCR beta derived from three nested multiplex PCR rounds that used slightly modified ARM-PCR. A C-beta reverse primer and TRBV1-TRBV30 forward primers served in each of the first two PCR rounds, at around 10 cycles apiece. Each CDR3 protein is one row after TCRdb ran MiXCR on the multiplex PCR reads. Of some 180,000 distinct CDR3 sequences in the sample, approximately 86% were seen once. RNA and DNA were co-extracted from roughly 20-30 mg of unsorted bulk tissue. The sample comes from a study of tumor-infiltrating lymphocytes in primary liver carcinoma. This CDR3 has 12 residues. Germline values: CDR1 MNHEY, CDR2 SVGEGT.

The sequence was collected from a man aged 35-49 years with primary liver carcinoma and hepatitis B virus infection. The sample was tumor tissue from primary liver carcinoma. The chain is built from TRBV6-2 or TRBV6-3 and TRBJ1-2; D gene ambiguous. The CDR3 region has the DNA TGTGCCAGCAGCCCATCAGCCTATGGCTGCACCTTC. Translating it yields CASSPSAYGCTF.